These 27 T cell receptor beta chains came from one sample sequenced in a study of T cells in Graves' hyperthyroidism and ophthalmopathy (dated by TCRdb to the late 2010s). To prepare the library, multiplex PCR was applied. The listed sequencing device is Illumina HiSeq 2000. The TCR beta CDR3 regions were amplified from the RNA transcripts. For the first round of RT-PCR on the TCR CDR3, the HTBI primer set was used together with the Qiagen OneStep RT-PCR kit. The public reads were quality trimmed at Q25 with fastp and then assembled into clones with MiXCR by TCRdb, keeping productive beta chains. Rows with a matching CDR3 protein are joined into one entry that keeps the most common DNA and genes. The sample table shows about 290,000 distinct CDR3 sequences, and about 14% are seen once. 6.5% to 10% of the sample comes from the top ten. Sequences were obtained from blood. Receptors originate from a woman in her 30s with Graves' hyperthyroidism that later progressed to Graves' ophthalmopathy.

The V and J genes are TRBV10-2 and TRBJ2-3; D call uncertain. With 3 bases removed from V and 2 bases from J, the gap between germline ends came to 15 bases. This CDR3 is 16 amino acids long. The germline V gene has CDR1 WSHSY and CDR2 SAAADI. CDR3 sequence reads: CASSDGLDRATDTQYF. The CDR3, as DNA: TGCGCCAGCAGTGACGGGTTGGACCGCGCCACAGATACGCAGTATTTT.

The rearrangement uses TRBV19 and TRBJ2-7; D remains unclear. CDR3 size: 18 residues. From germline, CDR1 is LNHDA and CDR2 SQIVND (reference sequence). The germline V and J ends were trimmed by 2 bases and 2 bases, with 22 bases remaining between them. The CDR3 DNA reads TGTGCCAGTAGTATAAGTATTGGCAGCTCTATCCAGACCTACGAGCAGTACTTC. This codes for CASSISIGSSIQTYEQYF.

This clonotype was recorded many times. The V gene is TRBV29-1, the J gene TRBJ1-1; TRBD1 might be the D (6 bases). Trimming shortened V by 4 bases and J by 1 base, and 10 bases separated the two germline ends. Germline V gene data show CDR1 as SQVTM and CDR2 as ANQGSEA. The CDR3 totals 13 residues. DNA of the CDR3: TGCAGCGTTGGAGGGGGTCGGAACACTGAAGCTTTCTTT. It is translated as CSVGGGRNTEAFF.

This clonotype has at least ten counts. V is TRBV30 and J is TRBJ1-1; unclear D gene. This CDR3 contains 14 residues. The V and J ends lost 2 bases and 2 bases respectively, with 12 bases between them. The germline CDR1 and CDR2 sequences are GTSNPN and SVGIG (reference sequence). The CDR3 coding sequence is TGTGCCTGGAGTCACCGCAGGCTCAACACTGAAGCTTTCTTT. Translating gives CAWSHRRLNTEAFF.

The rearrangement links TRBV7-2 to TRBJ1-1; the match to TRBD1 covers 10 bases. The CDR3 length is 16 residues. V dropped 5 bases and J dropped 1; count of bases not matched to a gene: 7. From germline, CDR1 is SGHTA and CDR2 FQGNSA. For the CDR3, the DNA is TGTGCCAGCAGCGGGCGACAGGGGGCTAAGAACACTGAAGCTTTCTTT. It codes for CASSGRQGAKNTEAFF. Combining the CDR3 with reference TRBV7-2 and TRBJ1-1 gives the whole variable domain GAGVSQSPSNKVTEKGKDVELRCDPISGHTALYWYRQSLGQGLEFLIYFQGNSAPDKSGLPSDRFSAERTGGSVSTLTIQRTQQEDSAVYLCASSGRQGAKNTEAFFGQGTRLTVV.

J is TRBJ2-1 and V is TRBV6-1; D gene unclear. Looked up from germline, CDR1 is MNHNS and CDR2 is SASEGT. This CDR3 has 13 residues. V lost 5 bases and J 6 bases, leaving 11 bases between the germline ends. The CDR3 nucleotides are TGTGCCAGCAGTTATACGGTCAGCAATGAGCAGTTCTTC. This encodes CASSYTVSNEQFF.

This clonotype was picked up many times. CDR3 protein: CATIPLAGEHNEQFF. DNA of the CDR3: TGTGCCACCATCCCTCTAGCGGGAGAACACAATGAGCAGTTCTTC. The chain couples TRBV28 to TRBJ2-1; 10 bases match TRBD2. Germline lookup yields CDR1 MDHEN and CDR2 SYDVKM. V dropped 10 bases and J dropped 5; count of bases not matched to a gene: 11. The CDR3 sequence is 15 residues long.

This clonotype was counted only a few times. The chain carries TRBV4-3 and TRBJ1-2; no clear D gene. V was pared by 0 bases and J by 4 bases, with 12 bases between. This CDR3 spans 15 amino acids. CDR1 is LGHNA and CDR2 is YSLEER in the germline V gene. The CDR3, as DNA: TGCGCCAGCAGCCAAGAGAAAGGGTCAGGCTATGGCTACACCTTC. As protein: CASSQEKGSGYGYTF.

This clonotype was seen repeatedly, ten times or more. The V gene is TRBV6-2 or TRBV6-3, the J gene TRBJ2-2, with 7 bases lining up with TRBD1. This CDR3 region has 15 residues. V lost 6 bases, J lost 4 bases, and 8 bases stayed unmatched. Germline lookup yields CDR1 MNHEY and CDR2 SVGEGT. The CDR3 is CASSRDRAGTGELFF. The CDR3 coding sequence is TGTGCCAGCAGCCGAGACAGGGCCGGCACCGGGGAGCTGTTTTTT.

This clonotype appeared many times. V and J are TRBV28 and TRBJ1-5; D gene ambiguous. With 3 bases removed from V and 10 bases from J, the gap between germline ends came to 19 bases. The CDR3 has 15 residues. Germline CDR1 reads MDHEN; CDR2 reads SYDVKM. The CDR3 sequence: CASSLRKEGFKPQHF. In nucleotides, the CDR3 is TGTGCCAGCAGTTTGAGGAAAGAGGGATTCAAACCCCAGCATTTT.

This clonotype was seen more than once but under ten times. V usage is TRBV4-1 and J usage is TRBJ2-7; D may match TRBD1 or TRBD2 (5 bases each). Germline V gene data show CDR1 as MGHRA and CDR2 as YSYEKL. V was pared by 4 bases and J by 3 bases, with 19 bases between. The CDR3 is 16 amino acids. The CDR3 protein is CASSLLTGTLNYEQYF. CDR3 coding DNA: TGCGCCAGCAGCCTCCTGACCGGGACCCTAAACTACGAGCAGTACTTC.

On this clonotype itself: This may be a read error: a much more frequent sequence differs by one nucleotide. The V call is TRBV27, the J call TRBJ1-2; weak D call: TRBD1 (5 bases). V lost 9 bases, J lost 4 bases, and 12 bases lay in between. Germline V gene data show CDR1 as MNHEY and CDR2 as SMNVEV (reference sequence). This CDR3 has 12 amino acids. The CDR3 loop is CASGSGGYGYTF. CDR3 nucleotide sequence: TGTGCCAGTGGGTCGGGGGGCTATGGCTACACCTTC.

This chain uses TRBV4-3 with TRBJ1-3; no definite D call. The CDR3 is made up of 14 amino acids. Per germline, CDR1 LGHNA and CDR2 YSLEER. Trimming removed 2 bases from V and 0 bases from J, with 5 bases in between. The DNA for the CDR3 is TGCGCCAGCAGCCAAAGCCACTCTGGAAACACCATATATTTT. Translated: CASSQSHSGNTIYF.

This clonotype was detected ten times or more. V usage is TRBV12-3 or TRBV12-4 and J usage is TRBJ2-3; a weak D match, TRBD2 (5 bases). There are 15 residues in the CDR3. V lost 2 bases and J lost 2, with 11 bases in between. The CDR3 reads CASSLMGRNTDTQYF. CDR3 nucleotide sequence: TGTGCCAGCAGTTTAATGGGGAGAAACACAGATACGCAGTATTTT.

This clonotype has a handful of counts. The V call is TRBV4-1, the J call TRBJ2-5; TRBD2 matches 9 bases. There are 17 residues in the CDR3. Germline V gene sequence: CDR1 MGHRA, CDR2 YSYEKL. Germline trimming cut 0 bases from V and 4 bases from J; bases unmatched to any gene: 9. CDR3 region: CASSQDRDSGSLETQYF. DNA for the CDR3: TGCGCCAGCAGCCAAGATCGGGATAGCGGGAGCTTAGAGACCCAGTACTTC.

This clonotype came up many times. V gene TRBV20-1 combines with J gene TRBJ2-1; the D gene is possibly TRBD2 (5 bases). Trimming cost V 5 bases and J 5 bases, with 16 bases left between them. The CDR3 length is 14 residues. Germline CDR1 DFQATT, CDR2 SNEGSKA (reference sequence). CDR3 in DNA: TGCAGTGCTTTAGACAAGGACTTGAACAATGAGCAGTTCTTC. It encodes CSALDKDLNNEQFF.

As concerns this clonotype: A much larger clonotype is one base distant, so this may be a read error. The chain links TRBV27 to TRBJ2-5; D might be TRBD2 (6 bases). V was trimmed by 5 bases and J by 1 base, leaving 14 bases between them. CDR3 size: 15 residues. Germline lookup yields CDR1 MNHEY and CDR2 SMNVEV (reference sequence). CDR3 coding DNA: TGTGCCAGCAGTGGCACCGGGGACTTCCAAGAGACCCAGTACTTC. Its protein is CASSGTGDFQETQYF.

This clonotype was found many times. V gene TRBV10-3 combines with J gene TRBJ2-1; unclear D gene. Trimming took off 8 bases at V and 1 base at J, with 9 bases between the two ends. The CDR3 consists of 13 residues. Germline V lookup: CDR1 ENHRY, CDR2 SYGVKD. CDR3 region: CAISAPSYNEQFF. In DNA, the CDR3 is TGTGCCATCTCGGCACCGTCCTACAATGAGCAGTTCTTC.

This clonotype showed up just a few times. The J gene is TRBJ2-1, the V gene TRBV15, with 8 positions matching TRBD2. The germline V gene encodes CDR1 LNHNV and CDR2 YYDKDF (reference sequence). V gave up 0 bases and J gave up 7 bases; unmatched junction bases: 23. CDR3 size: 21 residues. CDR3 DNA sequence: TGTGCCACCAGCAGAGATCTCTATGTGTCTCGGGCCGGGACTAGTGTGAATGAGCAGTTCTTC. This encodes CATSRDLYVSRAGTSVNEQFF.

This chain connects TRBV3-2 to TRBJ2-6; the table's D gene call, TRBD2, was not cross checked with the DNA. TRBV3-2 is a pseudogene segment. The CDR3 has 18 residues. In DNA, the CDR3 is TGTGCCAGCAGCCCCGGACTAGCGGGAGCCTCTGGGGCCAACGTCCTGACTTTC. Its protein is CASSPGLAGASGANVLTF.

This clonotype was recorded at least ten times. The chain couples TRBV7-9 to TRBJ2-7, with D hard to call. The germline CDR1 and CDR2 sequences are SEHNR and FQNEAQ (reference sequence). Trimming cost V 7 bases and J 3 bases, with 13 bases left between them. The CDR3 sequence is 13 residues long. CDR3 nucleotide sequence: TGTGCCAGCACCCCCCCGGACCGCTACGAGCAGTACTTC. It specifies CASTPPDRYEQYF.

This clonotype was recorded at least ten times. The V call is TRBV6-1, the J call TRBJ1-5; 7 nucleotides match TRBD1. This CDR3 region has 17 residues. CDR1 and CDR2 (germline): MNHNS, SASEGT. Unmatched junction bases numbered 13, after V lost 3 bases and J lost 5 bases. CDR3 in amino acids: CASSDGTRQGLYQPQHF. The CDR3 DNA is TGTGCCAGCAGTGACGGCACCAGACAGGGCCTTTATCAGCCCCAGCATTTT.

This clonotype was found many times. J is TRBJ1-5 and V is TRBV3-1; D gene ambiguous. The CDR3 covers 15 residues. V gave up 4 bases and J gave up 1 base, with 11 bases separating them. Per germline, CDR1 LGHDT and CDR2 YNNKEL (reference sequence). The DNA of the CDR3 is TGTGCCAGCAGCCCGAACCGCGGGAGCAATCAGCCCCAGCATTTT. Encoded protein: CASSPNRGSNQPQHF.

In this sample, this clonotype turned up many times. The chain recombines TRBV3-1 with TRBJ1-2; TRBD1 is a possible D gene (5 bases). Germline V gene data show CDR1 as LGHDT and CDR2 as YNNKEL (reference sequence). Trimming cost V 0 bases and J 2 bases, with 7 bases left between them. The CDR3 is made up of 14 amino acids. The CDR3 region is CASSQDGGNYGYTF. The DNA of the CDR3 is TGTGCCAGCAGCCAAGACGGGGGGAACTATGGCTACACCTTC.

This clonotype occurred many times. CDR3 DNA sequence: TGTGCCAGCAGCTTAGTGACAGTCAATGAGCAGTTCTTC. Translated: CASSLVTVNEQFF. V is TRBV7-2 and J is TRBJ2-1; perhaps TRBD1 as D (5 bases). The germline CDR1 and CDR2 sequences are SGHTA and FQGNSA. V lost 1 base to trimming and J lost 6 bases, with 7 bases between them. The CDR3 length is 13 residues. Variable domain in full (rest from reference TRBV7-2 and TRBJ2-1): GAGVSQSPSNKVTEKGKDVELRCDPISGHTALYWYRQSLGQGLEFLIYFQGNSAPDKSGLPSDRFSAERTGGSVSTLTIQRTQQEDSAVYLCASSLVTVNEQFFGPGTRLTVL.

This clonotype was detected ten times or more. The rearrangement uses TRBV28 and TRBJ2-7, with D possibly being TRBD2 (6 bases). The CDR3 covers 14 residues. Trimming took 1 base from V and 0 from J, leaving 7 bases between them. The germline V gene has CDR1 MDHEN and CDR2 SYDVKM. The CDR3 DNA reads TGTGCCAGCAGTTTATCCGGGGGCTCCTACGAGCAGTACTTC. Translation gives CASSLSGGSYEQYF.

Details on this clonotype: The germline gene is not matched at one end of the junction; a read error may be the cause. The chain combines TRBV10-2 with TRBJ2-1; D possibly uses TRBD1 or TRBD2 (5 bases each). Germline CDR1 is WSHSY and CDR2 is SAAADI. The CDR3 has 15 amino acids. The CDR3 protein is CASSESGASYNEQFF. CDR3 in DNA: TGTGCCAGCAGTGAATCCGGGGCGTCCTACAATGAGCAGTTCTTC.